The T cell receptor (beta chain) described here comes from a study of T cells in Graves' hyperthyroidism and ophthalmopathy. TCR beta CDR3 region amplification was performed from RNA transcripts. The TCR CDR3 first-round RT-PCR relied on the HTBI primer set. TCRdb reprocessed the multiplex PCR reads via MiXCR and lists one record per CDR3 protein. The profile shows some 500,000 distinct CDR3 sequences, 13% to 15% of them singletons. Overall study findings and caveats: A 13 V-J signature model discriminated ophthalmopathy versus stable hyperthyroidism.

A note on this clonotype: Its antigen is unidentified.

The authors deemed Graves' hyperthyroidism stable absent ophthalmopathy progression within 18 months. CDR1 is MNHEY, CDR2 SVGEGT, per germline. V was cut by 4 bases and J by 7 bases, with 13 bases left in between. The CDR3 length is 13 residues. V is TRBV6-2 or TRBV6-3 and J is TRBJ1-1, with a tentative D call TRBD1 (5 bases). Sequenced sample: blood. The origin of this receptor is a woman aged 18 to 35 with Graves' hyperthyroidism. CDR3 loop: CASSFSWDREAFF. In DNA form, the CDR3 reads TGTGCCAGCAGTTTCTCCTGGGACCGTGAAGCTTTCTTT.